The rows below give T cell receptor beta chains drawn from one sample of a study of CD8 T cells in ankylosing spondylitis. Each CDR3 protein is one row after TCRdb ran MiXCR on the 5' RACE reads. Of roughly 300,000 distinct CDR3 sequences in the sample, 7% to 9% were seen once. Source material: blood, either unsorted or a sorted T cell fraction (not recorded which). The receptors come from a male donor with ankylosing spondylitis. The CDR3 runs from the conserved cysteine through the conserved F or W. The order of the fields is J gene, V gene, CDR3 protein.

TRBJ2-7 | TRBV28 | CASGVLAGASYEQYF
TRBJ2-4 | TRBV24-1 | CATCDFPGDHIQYF
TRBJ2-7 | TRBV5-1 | CASSYSGVVFEQYF
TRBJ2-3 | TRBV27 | CASSFGASPFSTDTQYF
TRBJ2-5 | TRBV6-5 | CASSYSGNQETQYF
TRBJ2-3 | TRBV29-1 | CSVNRDFFTDTQYF
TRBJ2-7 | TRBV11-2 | CASSLVGIVRDNLPYEQYF
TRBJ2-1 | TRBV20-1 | CSATGGRSSSYNEQFF
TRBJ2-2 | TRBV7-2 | CASSRSRTGELFF
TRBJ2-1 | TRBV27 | CASSSHSGRSSYNEQFF
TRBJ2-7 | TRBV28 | CASSLRGTTQLSYEQYF
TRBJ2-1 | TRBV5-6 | CASSARGTVKNNEQFF